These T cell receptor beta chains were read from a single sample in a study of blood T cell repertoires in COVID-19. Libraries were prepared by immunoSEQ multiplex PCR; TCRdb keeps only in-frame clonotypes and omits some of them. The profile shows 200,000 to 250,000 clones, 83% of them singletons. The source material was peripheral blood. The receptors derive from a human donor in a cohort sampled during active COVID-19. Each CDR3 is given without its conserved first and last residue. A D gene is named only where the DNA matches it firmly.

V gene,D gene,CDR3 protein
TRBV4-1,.,ASSQDLAPYNEQF
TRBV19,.,ASSPRRLPSTDTQY
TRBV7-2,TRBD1,ASSVRQGPYEQY
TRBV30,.,AWSVAGQSTDTQY
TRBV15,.,ATSSESLREKLF
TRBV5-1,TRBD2,ASSSGTIFYEQY
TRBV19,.,ASSSREGANYGYT
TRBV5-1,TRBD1,ASSLATGGNSPLH
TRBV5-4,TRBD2,ASSQGLAESTDTQY
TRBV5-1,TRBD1,ASSLRDRDDEQY
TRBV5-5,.,ASSFPQGGRNTEAF
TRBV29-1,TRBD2,SSKRAGGMGDTQY
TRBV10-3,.,AISDRGRRSSPLH
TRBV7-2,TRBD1,ASSLDGQGYGYT
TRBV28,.,ASSLGAFYEQY
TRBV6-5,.,ASSLSGSGIYGYT
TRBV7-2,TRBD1,ASSLPDRGDGYT
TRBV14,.,ASSQGRGNTIY
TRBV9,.,ASSVDAPGTDTQY
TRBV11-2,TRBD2,ASSLSSDSGGAFDEQF
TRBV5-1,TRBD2,ASRQLAGDHNEQF
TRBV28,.,ASSNPGLKTYEQY
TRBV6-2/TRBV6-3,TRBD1,ASSWTGGKQPQH
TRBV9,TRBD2,ASSALGLAGRYSTDTQY
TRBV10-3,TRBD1,AISGTGNQPQH
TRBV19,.,ASSIGAGQPQH
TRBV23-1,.,ASSQSIARDFLNSPLH
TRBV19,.,ASSIWSSSGNSPLH
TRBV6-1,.,ASSEGLSVSYEQY
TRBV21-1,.,ATRGETQY
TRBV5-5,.,ASRPPSGQRYGYT
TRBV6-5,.,ASSYSRSRRTEAF
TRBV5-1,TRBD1,ASSFRGQDEKLF
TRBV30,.,AWSRGAGNTEAF
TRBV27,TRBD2,ASSRPPPQREGRETQY
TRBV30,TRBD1,AWSGKPNRGNQETQY
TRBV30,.,AWSYSPNTEAF
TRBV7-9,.,ASSLGLLLV
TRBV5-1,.,ASSLAPRGADGYT
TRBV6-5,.,ASSYSRASTDTQY
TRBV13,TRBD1,ASSSRGQGDYGYT
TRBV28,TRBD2,ASSLTSGGYEQY
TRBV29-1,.,SVDPTSQGYT
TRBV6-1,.,ASSEVIWGDRGETQY
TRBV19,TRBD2,ASSIVGLAYEQY
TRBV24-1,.,ATSDLGQIHDNEQF
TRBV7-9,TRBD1,ASSLARGLTDTQY
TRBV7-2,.,ASSLGTVTEAF
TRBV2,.,ASSSQDYEQY
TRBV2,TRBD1,ASSDGQGNEKLF
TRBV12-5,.,ASGGQSSYNEQF
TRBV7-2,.,ASSRDSFGNTIY
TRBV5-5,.,ASYLQGTDTQY
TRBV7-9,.,ASSLTSYEQY
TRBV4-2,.,ASSQGSGGPIEQY
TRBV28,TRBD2,ASSFTSGRQF
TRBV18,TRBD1,ASSPIGTEQETQY
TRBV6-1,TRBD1,ASSEYAGGTLTNTQY
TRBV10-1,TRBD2,ASSAERGGIYEQY